Below, 24 T cell receptor beta chains from the same sample are listed, as sequenced in a study of blood T cell repertoires in COVID-19. Profiled with immunoSEQ multiplex PCR; TCRdb holds only in-frame clones, not every one. The sample shows approximately 270,000 clones, around 89% of them seen only once. Sequencing was done on a sample of peripheral blood. These receptors originate from a man younger than 45 with acute or convalescent COVID-19.

J is TRBJ1-1 and V is TRBV4-2; a possible D gene is TRBD1 (6 bases). This CDR3 has 15 residues. Germline lookup yields CDR1 LGHNA and CDR2 YNFKEQ. The V and J ends lost 5 bases and 1 base respectively, with 14 bases between them. CDR3 DNA sequence: TGTGCCAGCAGCGACACAGGGTATGGGAACACTGAAGCTTTCTTT. Protein product: CASSDTGYGNTEAFF.

The chain combines TRBV5-4 with TRBJ1-1; TRBD1 might be the D (5 bases). CDR1 SGHNT and CDR2 YYREEE come from the germline V gene (reference sequence). Deletions cut 0 bases from V and 7 bases from J, with 10 bases between. CDR3 size: 13 residues. CDR3 sequence reads: CASSLEGAREAFF. In nucleotides, the CDR3 is TGTGCCAGCAGCTTGGAAGGGGCGCGTGAAGCTTTCTTT.

This chain links TRBV3-1 (or the pseudogene TRBV3-2) with TRBJ2-7; 7 bases align to TRBD2. The CDR3 runs 14 residues. Germline CDR1 is LGHDT and CDR2 is YNNKEL (reference sequence). V gave up 5 bases and J gave up 1 base; unmatched junction bases: 5. The CDR3 protein is CASSVASGSYEQYF. The CDR3 region has the DNA TGTGCCAGCAGCGTGGCTAGCGGTTCCTACGAGCAGTACTTC.

This clone has a single count. The chain couples TRBV9 to TRBJ1-6; 10 positions agree with TRBD1. This CDR3 has 14 residues. Trimming took 4 bases from V and 10 from J; bases not matched to a gene: 5. Germline V gene data show CDR1 as SGDLS and CDR2 as YYNGEE. The CDR3 coding sequence is TGTGCCAGCAGCATGGGACAGGGGCGCTCACCCCTCCACTTT. Amino acids: CASSMGQGRSPLHF.

V and J are TRBV7-9 and TRBJ2-7; 7 positions match TRBD1. V trimming: 5 bases; J trimming: 6 bases; junction bases outside the gene matches: 19. The CDR3 sequence is 17 residues long. Germline assignment: CDR1 SEHNR and CDR2 FQNEAQ (reference sequence). CDR3: CASSQMNQGQIYREQYF. In DNA, the CDR3 is TGTGCCAGCAGCCAAATGAACCAGGGACAGATATACCGCGAGCAGTACTTC.

This chain joins TRBV7-3 and TRBJ2-5; D remains ambiguous. V lost 3 bases to trimming and J lost 5 bases, with 10 bases between them. Germline values: CDR1 SGHTA, CDR2 FQGTGA. The CDR3 covers 13 residues. CDR3 region: CASSLNSLETQYF. In DNA form, the CDR3 reads TGTGCCAGCAGCTTGAATAGCTTGGAGACCCAGTACTTC.

The rearrangement links TRBV3-1 (or the pseudogene TRBV3-2) to TRBJ1-2, with 8 bases matching TRBD1. The junction had 3 bases not matched to a gene; V was cut back by 3 bases and J by 3 bases. The CDR3 is 14 amino acids. Germline CDR1 reads LGHDT; CDR2 reads YNNKEL (reference sequence). CDR3 bases: TGTGCCAGCAGCCATCGACAGGGGCACTATGGCTACACCTTC. Its protein is CASSHRQGHYGYTF.

The rearrangement links TRBV9 to TRBJ2-3; the match to TRBD2 covers 8 bases. V was pared by 0 bases and J by 6 bases, with 0 bases of the junction left unmatched. The CDR3 has 13 residues. Germline V lookup: CDR1 SGDLS, CDR2 YYNGEE. The CDR3 loop reads CASSVAGGDTQYF. For the CDR3, the DNA is TGTGCCAGCAGCGTAGCGGGGGGGGATACGCAGTATTTT.

J is TRBJ1-3 and V is TRBV7-8, with 9 bases matching TRBD1. This CDR3 region has 17 residues. Trimming took 1 base from V and 0 from J; bases not matched to a gene: 4. In germline, CDR1 is SGHVS, CDR2 FQNEAQ. This CDR3 is CASSLEDRGFSGNTIYF. CDR3 sequence (DNA): TGTGCCAGCAGCTTAGAGGACAGGGGATTCTCTGGAAACACCATATATTTT.

The chain carries TRBV19 and TRBJ1-2; 9 nucleotides line up with TRBD1. The CDR3 has 14 residues. J was trimmed by 4 bases and V by 7 bases; bases with no gene match: 7. Germline V lookup: CDR1 LNHDA, CDR2 SQIVND (reference sequence). The CDR3 here is CASTSGTGIYGYTF. CDR3 DNA: TGTGCCAGTACCTCCGGGACAGGGATCTATGGCTACACCTTC.

The chain is built from TRBV27 and TRBJ2-7; TRBD2 agrees at 7 bases. Germline CDR1 is MNHEY and CDR2 is SMNVEV (reference sequence). CDR3 length equals 14 residues. Unmatched junction bases numbered 8, after V lost 6 bases and J lost 3 bases. The CDR3 spells CASRPMGGGYEQYF. CDR3 sequence (DNA): TGTGCCAGCAGGCCCATGGGGGGGGGCTACGAGCAGTACTTC.

This clone was seen a single time. V gene TRBV10-1 combines with J gene TRBJ1-1; D is unclear. V was shortened by 5 bases and J by 2 bases, with 9 bases between the two germline ends. The CDR3 totals 13 residues. CDR1 and CDR2 from the germline V gene are WNHNN and SYGVQD (reference sequence). The CDR3 DNA reads TGCGCCAGCAGTAATAGTTTTAACACTGAAGCTTTCTTT. Protein: CASSNSFNTEAFF.

This chain connects TRBV27 to TRBJ2-2; 10 nucleotides line up with TRBD2. Trimming took 6 bases from V and 6 from J; bases not matched to a gene: 7. This CDR3 region has 15 residues. Germline CDR1 and CDR2: MNHEY and SMNVEV (reference sequence). CDR3 in DNA: TGTGCCAGCAGAGCCCCCGGACTAGCGGCCGGGGAGCTGTTTTTT. Protein: CASRAPGLAAGELFF.

The rearrangement joins TRBV7-8 to TRBJ1-6; D may be TRBD1 (6 bases). Per germline, CDR1 SGHVS and CDR2 FQNEAQ. The CDR3 is 14 amino acids. V was clipped by 1 base and J by 11 bases, with 12 bases between them. CDR3 loop: CASSLGTESAPLHF. In DNA form, the CDR3 reads TGTGCCAGCAGCTTAGGGACAGAGTCCGCACCCCTCCACTTT.

This chain joins TRBV7-8 and TRBJ1-5; the D gene is possibly TRBD1 (5 bases). V was cut by 5 bases and J by 5 bases, with 34 bases left in between. The CDR3 spans 21 residues. Germline CDR1 and CDR2: SGHVS and FQNEAQ. The chain's CDR3 is CASSPLRVPGLARARDQPQHF. The CDR3 DNA follows: TGTGCCAGCAGCCCGCTAAGGGTGCCGGGACTAGCCCGCGCTAGGGATCAGCCCCAGCATTTT.

The genes are TRBV7-3 and TRBJ2-2; no definite D call. The CDR3 sequence is 14 residues long. The germline V gene encodes CDR1 SGHTA and CDR2 FQGTGA. Trimming stripped 9 bases from V and 0 bases from J, with 11 bases between. The CDR3 here is CASMAAANTGELFF. The CDR3 DNA is TGTGCCAGTATGGCTGCCGCGAACACCGGGGAGCTGTTTTTT.

This sequence joins TRBV3-1 (or the pseudogene TRBV3-2) and TRBJ2-1; D is perhaps TRBD2 (5 bases). The CDR3 has 14 residues. Germline CDR1 LGHDT, CDR2 YNNKEL (reference sequence). The germline V and J ends were trimmed by 1 base and 6 bases, with 10 bases remaining between them. Here the CDR3 DNA reads TGTGCCAGCAGCCAAGTGCCTAGCAGCAATGAGCAGTTCTTC. Translating gives CASSQVPSSNEQFF.

This clone was counted between two and nine times. The genes are TRBV7-9 and TRBJ2-1; 11 bases agree with TRBD1. The length of the CDR3 is 15 residues. Germline V lookup: CDR1 SEHNR, CDR2 FQNEAQ (reference sequence). V lost 5 bases and J lost 8; bases outside the gene matches: 8. The CDR3 bases are TGTGCCAGCAGCCGTAGGCGGGACAGGGGGTATGAGCAGTTCTTC. It yields the protein CASSRRRDRGYEQFF.

V gene TRBV7-6 combines with J gene TRBJ2-3; D possibly corresponds to TRBD1 (7 bases). Germline V gene sequence: CDR1 SGHVS, CDR2 FNYEAQ. With 2 bases removed from V and 4 bases from J, the gap between germline ends came to 13 bases. The CDR3 extends over 15 amino acids. CDR3 protein: CASSLRQGGSDTQYF. DNA for the CDR3: TGTGCCAGCAGCTTACGGCAGGGGGGCTCAGATACGCAGTATTTT.

This clone was counted a single time. The chain is built from TRBV3-1 (or the pseudogene TRBV3-2) and TRBJ2-7; perhaps TRBD2 as D (6 bases). Between the trimmed V and J ends, which lost 0 bases and 2 bases, there was a span of 11 bases. CDR1 LGHDT and CDR2 YNNKEL come from the germline V gene (reference sequence). CDR3 length: 15 residues. DNA of the CDR3: TGTGCCAGCAGCCAAGAGCGGGGAAGACCCTACGAGCAGTACTTC. This codes for CASSQERGRPYEQYF.

CDR3 DNA sequence: TGTGCCAGCACTTACTGGGATACGCAGTATTTT. Translation gives CASTYWDTQYF. The J gene is TRBJ2-3, the V gene TRBV11-2; no reliable D call. CDR1 is SGHAT, CDR2 FQNNGV, per germline. CDR3 size: 11 residues. The ends were cut back, 7 bases at V and 6 bases at J, with 8 bases in the middle.

This rearrangement joins TRBV7-9 to TRBJ1-2; 9 bases are shared with TRBD1. The CDR3 sequence is 15 residues long. V was clipped by 4 bases and J by 10 bases; unmatched bases: 13. CDR1 and CDR2 (germline): SEHNR, FQNEAQ (reference sequence). Here the CDR3 DNA reads TGTGCCAGCAGCTCCCCCGGGACAGGGCAGAGTGTCTACACCTTC. Amino acids: CASSSPGTGQSVYTF.

This clone was seen a single time. This chain joins TRBV6-5 and TRBJ2-7; D not resolved. Germline V gene sequence: CDR1 MNHEY, CDR2 SVGAGI. V gave up 6 bases and J gave up 0 bases, with 6 bases separating them. There are 12 residues in the CDR3. In nucleotides, the CDR3 is TGTGCCAGCAGAACGGGCTCCTACGAGCAGTACTTC. Its protein product is CASRTGSYEQYF.

This rearrangement joins TRBV5-4 to TRBJ1-2; D is possibly TRBD1 (5 bases). There are 14 residues in the CDR3. With 3 bases removed from V and 4 bases from J, the gap between germline ends came to 13 bases. CDR1 and CDR2 from the germline V gene are SGHNT and YYREEE (reference sequence). The CDR3 here is CASSYGGDFYGYTF. The CDR3 DNA reads TGTGCCAGCAGCTATGGGGGGGACTTCTATGGCTACACCTTC.